Presented here are 29 T cell receptor beta chains from one specimen sequenced in a study of blood T cell repertoires in COVID-19. The repertoire was sequenced with immunoSEQ multiplex PCR; TCRdb's copy has only in-frame clones and lacks some. Of roughly 120,000 clones in the sample, over 70% were seen once. Sequenced input: peripheral blood. Receptor source: a human donor in a cohort sampled during active or convalescent COVID-19.

The V and J genes are TRBV6-2 or TRBV6-3 and TRBJ2-6, with 8 positions matching TRBD1. The V segment lost 6 bases and the J segment 2 bases; nucleotides outside the gene matches: 6. Germline V gene sequence: CDR1 MNHEY, CDR2 SVGEGT. This CDR3 comprises 16 residues. The CDR3 DNA reads as TGTGCCAGCAGCCGCGACAGGGGAGCTGGGGCCAACGTCCTGACTTTC. It encodes CASSRDRGAGANVLTF.

The rearrangement joins TRBV7-8 to TRBJ2-6, with D hard to call. Trimming took off 1 base at V and 1 base at J, with 5 bases between the two ends. There are 15 residues in the CDR3. The germline V gene encodes CDR1 SGHVS and CDR2 FQNEAQ. This CDR3 is CASSLVLSGANVLTF. In DNA, the CDR3 is TGTGCCAGCAGCTTAGTTTTATCTGGGGCCAACGTCCTGACTTTC.

This chain connects TRBV7-2 to TRBJ2-6; D might be TRBD1 (8 bases). V dropped 2 bases and J dropped 1 base, with 12 bases sitting between them. Germline-derived CDR1 and CDR2 are SGHTA and FQGNSA. This CDR3 is built from 17 residues. The CDR3 spells CASSLTGGGSGANVLTF. CDR3 DNA sequence: TGTGCCAGCAGCTTAACAGGGGGAGGGTCTGGGGCCAACGTCCTGACTTTC.

This clone appeared many times. This sequence joins TRBV5-1 and TRBJ1-5; unclear D gene. The ends were cut back, 4 bases at V and 7 bases at J, with 12 bases in the middle. Germline values: CDR1 SGHRS, CDR2 YFSETQ. The CDR3 is 13 amino acids. The CDR3 is CASSPGGGQPQHF. For the CDR3, the DNA is TGCGCCAGCAGCCCGGGAGGAGGGCAGCCCCAGCATTTT. The variable domain in full, completed from reference TRBV5-1 and TRBJ1-5, reads KAGVTQTPRYLIKTRGQQVTLSCSPISGHRSVSWYQQTPGQGLQFLFEYFSETQRNKGNFPGRFSGRQFSNSRSEMNVSTLELGDSALYLCASSPGGGQPQHFGDGTRLSIL.

This chain connects TRBV6-6 to TRBJ2-7; TRBD1 aligns across 7 bases. The CDR3 length is 14 residues. The V and J ends lost 5 bases and 0 bases, in that order; junction bases with no gene match: 4. Germline CDR1 reads MNHNY; CDR2 reads SVGAGI (reference sequence). CDR3 DNA: TGTGCCAGCAGTGGGACAGAAAGCTCCTACGAGCAGTACTTC. Protein product: CASSGTESSYEQYF.

Written as DNA, the CDR3 is TGTGCCAGCAGTCTAACCCGAGCGGGGGGCACCGGGGAGCTGTTTTTT. Its translation is CASSLTRAGGTGELFF. The chain joins TRBV27 to TRBJ2-2; 9 bases are shared with TRBD2. CDR1 is MNHEY, CDR2 SMNVEV, per germline (reference sequence). Trimming cost V 5 bases and J 4 bases; bases outside gene matches: 8. The CDR3 is 16 residues long.

V gene TRBV19 combines with J gene TRBJ2-2, with 9 bases matching TRBD1. The CDR3 has 14 amino acids. CDR1 is LNHDA and CDR2 is SQIVND in the germline V gene (reference sequence). J lost 1 base, V lost 10 bases, and 4 bases had no gene match. This CDR3 is CAISDRGNTGELFF. CDR3 coding DNA: TGTGCCATATCGGACAGGGGGAACACCGGGGAGCTGTTTTTT.

The V call is TRBV5-1, the J call TRBJ1-1; 11 bases match TRBD1. The CDR3 has 15 residues. Germline-derived CDR1 and CDR2 are SGHRS and YFSETQ. J gave up 2 bases and V 4 bases, and 4 bases lay outside the gene matches. The CDR3 protein is CASSVDRGPNTEAFF. CDR3 nucleotides: TGCGCCAGCAGCGTGGACAGGGGGCCTAACACTGAAGCTTTCTTT.

The genes are TRBV14 and TRBJ2-7; 7 nucleotides align to TRBD1. Trimming at V came to 4 bases and at J to 6 bases, leaving 9 bases not matched to a gene. Germline assignment: CDR1 SGHDN and CDR2 FVKESK. This CDR3 has 14 residues. DNA for the CDR3: TGTGCCAGCAGCCGCGACAGGGTTAGGAGCGAGCAGTACTTC. Protein sequence: CASSRDRVRSEQYF.

The genes are TRBV5-4 and TRBJ1-6; 7 nucleotides line up with TRBD1. V gave up 5 bases and J gave up 6 bases; unmatched junction bases: 8. CDR1 is SGHNT and CDR2 is YYREEE in the germline V gene (reference sequence). The CDR3 is 15 residues long. CDR3 sequence: CASSITGAPNSPLHF. CDR3 DNA: TGTGCCAGCAGTATAACAGGGGCCCCTAATTCACCCCTCCACTTT. The entire variable domain, with the rest obtained from reference TRBV5-4 and TRBJ1-6, is as follows: ETGVTQSPTHLIKTRGQQVTLRCSSQSGHNTVSWYQQALGQGPQFIFQYYREEENGRGNFPPRFSGLQFPNYSSELNVNALELDDSALYLCASSITGAPNSPLHFGNGTRLTVT.

The chain couples TRBV4-3 to TRBJ1-4, with 7 bases fitting TRBD1. The germline V gene has CDR1 LGHNA and CDR2 YSLEER. Trimming removed 2 bases from V and 6 bases from J; junction bases left unmatched: 6. There are 15 residues in the CDR3. The chain's CDR3 is CASSQRLGGYEKLFF. CDR3 bases: TGCGCCAGCAGCCAAAGGTTAGGGGGCTATGAAAAACTGTTTTTT.

This sequence joins TRBV3-1 (or the pseudogene TRBV3-2) and TRBJ1-6; D is unresolved. V shed 4 bases and J shed 6 bases, with 13 bases lying between them. This CDR3 is built from 15 residues. Germline values: CDR1 LGHDT, CDR2 YNNKEL (reference sequence). CDR3: CASSPPGFGNSPLHF. CDR3 sequence (DNA): TGTGCCAGCAGCCCTCCGGGATTCGGTAATTCACCCCTCCACTTT.

CDR3 sequence: CASSLGGMNTEAFF. The CDR3 bases are TGCGCCAGCAGCTTGGGAGGAATGAACACTGAAGCTTTCTTT. The J gene is TRBJ1-1, the V gene TRBV5-1; D uncertain. The germline CDR1 and CDR2 sequences are SGHRS and YFSETQ. V was trimmed by 0 bases and J by 0 bases, leaving 6 bases between them. The CDR3 has 14 residues.

The chain has TRBV7-8 and TRBJ1-3; 11 nucleotides align to TRBD1. With V trimmed by 5 bases and J by 0 bases, 3 bases remained unmatched. This CDR3 is 16 amino acids long. Germline lookup yields CDR1 SGHVS and CDR2 FQNEAQ. The CDR3 DNA reads as TGTGCCAGCAGCACTGGGACAGGGGGCTCTGGAAACACCATATATTTT. Its translation: CASSTGTGGSGNTIYF.

This chain links TRBV14 with TRBJ2-1; the match to TRBD2 covers 12 bases. The V and J ends lost 5 bases and 6 bases, in that order; junction bases with no gene match: 8. The germline gives CDR1 SGHDN, CDR2 FVKESK. The CDR3 consists of 16 residues. Written as DNA, the CDR3 is TGTGCCAGCAGCAAAAGAGTACTAGCGGGAGGCAATGAGCAGTTCTTC. Encoded protein: CASSKRVLAGGNEQFF.

The chain carries TRBV28 and TRBJ2-5; D gene unclear. Germline V gene data show CDR1 as MDHEN and CDR2 as SYDVKM. This CDR3 is 13 amino acids long. The ends were cut back, 2 bases at V and 0 bases at J, with 4 bases in the middle. The CDR3 DNA follows: TGTGCCAGCAGTTTAACACACCAAGAGACCCAGTACTTC. It is translated as CASSLTHQETQYF.

The rearrangement joins TRBV5-1 to TRBJ2-1; D gene ambiguous. Germline loops: CDR1 SGHRS, CDR2 YFSETQ. This CDR3 has 14 amino acids. V was cut by 0 bases and J by 5 bases, with 9 bases left in between. CDR3 sequence: CASSLGISNNEQFF. DNA for the CDR3: TGCGCCAGCAGCTTGGGAATTAGCAACAATGAGCAGTTCTTC. The whole variable domain, remainder taken from reference TRBV5-1 and TRBJ2-1, is KAGVTQTPRYLIKTRGQQVTLSCSPISGHRSVSWYQQTPGQGLQFLFEYFSETQRNKGNFPGRFSGRQFSNSRSEMNVSTLELGDSALYLCASSLGISNNEQFFGPGTRLTVL.

The gene calls are TRBV28 and TRBJ1-1; unclear D gene. The CDR3 sequence is 15 residues long. CDR1 is MDHEN, CDR2 SYDVKM, per germline. Trimming left V 2 bases short and J 6 bases short, with 16 bases between. The CDR3 loop reads CASSLTGQALPEAFF. CDR3 nucleotide sequence: TGTGCCAGCAGTTTAACTGGGCAGGCCTTACCTGAAGCTTTCTTT.

This clone was picked up a small number of times. The chain carries TRBV19 and TRBJ1-3; no firm D call. The germline CDR1 and CDR2 sequences are LNHDA and SQIVND (reference sequence). The CDR3 sequence is 14 residues long. V gave up 10 bases and J gave up 2 bases, with 15 bases separating them. The CDR3 DNA sequence: TGTGCCACTACCGGACTTGGCACTGGAAACACCATATATTTT. Translation gives CATTGLGTGNTIYF.

This clone is a singleton in its sample. V is TRBV11-2 and J is TRBJ2-2, with D unclear. Trimming took off 6 bases at V and 0 bases at J, with 8 bases between the two ends. Germline V CDR1 and CDR2: SGHAT, FQNNGV. The CDR3 contains 14 residues. The CDR3 region has the DNA TGTGCCAGCAGTTCAAACACGAACACCGGGGAGCTGTTTTTT. Its protein is CASSSNTNTGELFF.

The rearrangement uses TRBV10-3 and TRBJ1-1; TRBD1 is a possible D gene (5 bases). Trimming took 6 bases from V and 1 from J, leaving 9 bases between them. The CDR3 runs 13 residues. Per the germline V gene, CDR1 is ENHRY and CDR2 is SYGVKD. The CDR3, as DNA: TGTGCCATCAGCGAGACAGAGAACACTGAAGCTTTCTTT. It encodes CAISETENTEAFF.

V and J are TRBV28 and TRBJ2-7, with D possibly matching TRBD2 (7 bases). This CDR3 comprises 13 residues. Germline CDR1 MDHEN, CDR2 SYDVKM. The V and J ends lost 7 bases and 4 bases respectively, with 14 bases between them. CDR3 amino acids: CASIKGGAYEQYF. As DNA, the CDR3 is TGTGCCAGCATAAAAGGGGGGGCGTACGAGCAGTACTTC.

J is TRBJ2-1 and V is TRBV7-8, with 8 bases fitting TRBD1. This CDR3 has 15 residues. Germline CDR1 is SGHVS and CDR2 is FQNEAQ. The trim removed 6 bases at V and 0 bases at J, leaving 4 bases unmatched. CDR3 protein: CASRRTGGSYNEQFF. For the CDR3, the DNA is TGTGCCAGCAGAAGAACAGGGGGCTCCTACAATGAGCAGTTCTTC.

The chain recombines TRBV5-6 with TRBJ2-1; 9 bases are a match to TRBD1. Germline CDR1 is SGHDT and CDR2 is YYEEEE. This CDR3 spans 17 amino acids. The V segment lost 0 bases and the J segment 5 bases; nucleotides outside the gene matches: 9. The CDR3 DNA follows: TGTGCCAGCAGCTTGGTTCACTGGGACAGGGAGAACAATGAGCAGTTCTTC. Protein: CASSLVHWDRENNEQFF.

Concerning this clone: This specimen includes other DNA sequences encoding the same CDR3. This rearrangement joins TRBV7-2 to TRBJ1-2; D is unresolved. The V end was cut by 4 bases, the J end by 3 bases, with 9 bases between. The CDR3 covers 13 residues. The germline V gene has CDR1 SGHTA and CDR2 FQGNSA. The CDR3: CASSYRSYYGYTF. The CDR3 DNA reads as TGTGCCAGCAGCTATAGAAGTTACTATGGCTACACCTTC.

The chain couples TRBV4-3 to TRBJ1-1; TRBD1 aligns across 12 bases. Germline CDR1 and CDR2: LGHNA and YSLEER. Losses at the gene ends were 2 bases for V and 1 base for J; bases not matched to a gene: 11. There are 19 residues in the CDR3. DNA for the CDR3: TGCGCCAGCAGCCAAAAGCCCGCCGGGACAGGGGGCTGGAACACTGAAGCTTTCTTT. This translates into CASSQKPAGTGGWNTEAFF.

The rearrangement joins TRBV9 to TRBJ2-5; 8 positions agree with TRBD2. Trimming took 0 bases from V and 2 from J; bases not matched to a gene: 3. Germline V lookup: CDR1 SGDLS, CDR2 YYNGEE. The CDR3 extends over 15 amino acids. CDR3 residues: CASSVGSSGQETQYF. For the CDR3, the DNA is TGTGCCAGCAGCGTAGGATCTAGCGGGCAAGAGACCCAGTACTTC. Based on the CDR3 plus reference TRBV9 and TRBJ2-5, the full variable domain is DSGVTQTPKHLITATGQRVTLRCSPRSGDLSVYWYQQSLDQGLQFLIQYYNGEERAKGNILERFSAQQFPDLHSELNLSSLELGDSALYFCASSVGSSGQETQYFGPGTRLLVL.

J is TRBJ1-1 and V is TRBV5-1, with D unclear. CDR1 and CDR2 from the germline V gene are SGHRS and YFSETQ. The CDR3 is 13 amino acids. V lost 4 bases, J lost 1 base, and 8 bases lay in between. The CDR3 DNA follows: TGCGCCAGCAGCGTTTCTTGGAACACTGAAGCTTTCTTT. Translated, it gives CASSVSWNTEAFF.

The chain has TRBV9 and TRBJ2-2; D gene unclear. The CDR3 has 16 amino acids. The germline V gene has CDR1 SGDLS and CDR2 YYNGEE. Trimming cost V 3 bases and J 5 bases, with 17 bases left between them. The CDR3 sequence is CASSGNPQTQTGELFF. The CDR3 DNA is TGTGCCAGCAGCGGCAACCCCCAGACACAAACCGGGGAGCTGTTTTTT.